The rows below give T cell receptor beta chains drawn from one sample of a study of cytotoxic CD8 clonotypes in ibrutinib-treated CLL. Produced via immunoSEQ multiplex PCR; TCRdb's table is partial and in-frame only. There are about 130,000 clones in the sample; roughly 80% occur only once, and 3.3% lies in the top ten. The sample here was PBMCs, taken after 24 months of ibrutinib treatment. All receptors come from a human donor with chronic lymphocytic leukemia. Each CDR3 is given with its conserved first and last residue. Each record gives: V gene, J gene, clone size, D gene, CDR3 DNA, CDR3 protein. D genes are given only for firm matches. The size of a clone is reported for some rows only, either as once, few or many, or as a class for expanded clones.

V gene: TRBV5-1; J gene: TRBJ2-1; clone size: .; D gene: .; CDR3 DNA: TGCGCCAGCAAGGCTAGGACAGACCATTACAATGAGCAGTTCTTC; CDR3 protein: CASKARTDHYNEQFF
V gene: TRBV30; J gene: TRBJ1-2; clone size: .; D gene: .; CDR3 DNA: TGTGCCTGGTGGACAGCGGAATACTATGGCTACACCTTC; CDR3 protein: CAWWTAEYYGYTF
V gene: TRBV30; J gene: TRBJ1-2; clone size: once; D gene: .; CDR3 DNA: TGTGCCTGGAGTGTTCGTGGGGGCTATGGCTACACCTTC; CDR3 protein: CAWSVRGGYGYTF
V gene: TRBV11-3; J gene: TRBJ2-2; clone size: .; D gene: .; CDR3 DNA: TGTGCCAGCAGCTTACAACGGAACACCGGGGAGCTGTTTTTT; CDR3 protein: CASSLQRNTGELFF
V gene: TRBV20-1; J gene: TRBJ1-4; clone size: few; D gene: .; CDR3 DNA: TGCAGTGCTAGATTGGGGGAAAAACTGTTTTTT; CDR3 protein: CSARLGEKLFF
V gene: TRBV10-3; J gene: TRBJ2-3; clone size: .; D gene: TRBD1; CDR3 DNA: TGTGCCATCAGGCCCGGGACAGGGAAAGATACGCAGTATTTT; CDR3 protein: CAIRPGTGKDTQYF
V gene: TRBV6-1; J gene: TRBJ1-5; clone size: once; D gene: .; CDR3 DNA: TGTGCCAGCAGAAGGGGAAATCAGCCCCAGCATTTT; CDR3 protein: CASRRGNQPQHF
V gene: TRBV19; J gene: TRBJ2-5; clone size: .; D gene: .; CDR3 DNA: TGTGCCAGTTCGGGCAGGCCACACCAAGAGACCCAGTACTTC; CDR3 protein: CASSGRPHQETQYF
V gene: TRBV5-5; J gene: TRBJ1-5; clone size: .; D gene: .; CDR3 DNA: TGTGCCAGCAGCTTGGGCAGTGATCAGCCCCAGCATTTT; CDR3 protein: CASSLGSDQPQHF
V gene: TRBV5-1; J gene: TRBJ2-5; clone size: .; D gene: .; CDR3 DNA: TGCGCCAGCAGCTTGGGTGGGTACGGCAACAGGAGAGAGACCCAGTACTTC; CDR3 protein: CASSLGGYGNRRETQYF
V gene: TRBV30; J gene: TRBJ2-2; clone size: .; D gene: .; CDR3 DNA: TGTGCCTGCCTTACAGGTCCCAGGAACACCGGGGAGCTGTTTTTT; CDR3 protein: CACLTGPRNTGELFF
V gene: TRBV7-2; J gene: TRBJ2-1; clone size: .; D gene: .; CDR3 DNA: TGTGCCAGCAGCTTAACGGGGGCCCGTGTACAGTTCTTC; CDR3 protein: CASSLTGARVQFF
V gene: TRBV10-3; J gene: TRBJ1-2; clone size: .; D gene: .; CDR3 DNA: TGTGCCATCTCCCCGGGGTACAGGGATGGCTACACCTTC; CDR3 protein: CAISPGYRDGYTF
V gene: TRBV4-2; J gene: TRBJ2-1; clone size: once; D gene: .; CDR3 DNA: TGTGCCAGCAGCCAAGATTTCCGCGGGGAGCAGTTCTTC; CDR3 protein: CASSQDFRGEQFF
V gene: TRBV27; J gene: TRBJ2-7; clone size: .; D gene: .; CDR3 DNA: TGTGCCAGCAGTTTCCACGACAGGCCCCTCTACTTC; CDR3 protein: CASSFHDRPLYF
V gene: TRBV10-3; J gene: TRBJ1-3; clone size: .; D gene: .; CDR3 DNA: TGTGCCATCAGTGGCAATTTAAACACCATATATTTT; CDR3 protein: CAISGNLNTIYF
V gene: TRBV7-9; J gene: TRBJ1-4; clone size: .; D gene: TRBD1; CDR3 DNA: TGTGCCAGCAGCTTCGGGACAGCTAATGAAAAACTGTTTTTT; CDR3 protein: CASSFGTANEKLFF